The clone carrying this TCR beta chain was found once. No antigen is known for it. The germline V gene encodes CDR1 SGHTA and CDR2 FQGNSA. V dropped 3 bases and J dropped 5; count of bases not matched to a gene: 9. There are 16 residues in the CDR3. This record belongs to a study of cytomegalovirus exposure and HLA in healthy donors. Looking at the study overall: A prior analysis found about 110 million unique TCR beta sequences from 150 million to 200 million T cells. HLA-typed donors contributed around 88 million unique TCRs, which were held in an early data release. Findings and caveats of the study: An observed cluster of highly shared sequence variants was recorded as a likely sequencing artifact. Equally common other TCR beta chains were less clonally expanded than HLA-associated ones, a later analysis found.

Amplification used 60 Vbeta primers and 13 Jbeta primers. The assay was immunoSEQ multiplex PCR, and TCRdb's table has in-frame clones only and misses some. The sample holds 100,000 or so clones, 75% to 80% seen once. The clonotype originates from a woman between 40 and 55 years old in good health and CMV-seropositive. The specimen was PBMCs. The V and J genes are TRBV7-2 and TRBJ2-5, with 10 nucleotides matching TRBD2. CDR3 loop: CASSFQAGGPGETQYF. The CDR3 bases are TGTGCCAGCAGCTTTCAAGCGGGGGGGCCGGGGGAGACCCAGTACTTC.